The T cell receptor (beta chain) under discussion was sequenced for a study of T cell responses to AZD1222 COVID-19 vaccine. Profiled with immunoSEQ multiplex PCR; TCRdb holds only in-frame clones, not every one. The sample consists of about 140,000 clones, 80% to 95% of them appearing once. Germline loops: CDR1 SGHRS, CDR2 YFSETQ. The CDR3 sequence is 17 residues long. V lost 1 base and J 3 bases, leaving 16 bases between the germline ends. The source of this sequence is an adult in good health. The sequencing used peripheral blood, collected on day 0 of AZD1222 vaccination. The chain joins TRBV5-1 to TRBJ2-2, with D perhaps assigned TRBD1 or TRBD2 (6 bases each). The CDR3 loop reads CASSLFLGGDDTGELFF. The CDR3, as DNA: TGCGCCAGCAGCTTGTTTCTGGGGGGCGACGACACCGGGGAGCTGTTTTTT.